These 6 T cell receptor beta chains originate from one sample sequenced in a study of cytomegalovirus exposure and HLA in healthy donors. Researchers ran the PCR with 60 Vbeta and 13 Jbeta primers. Profiled with immunoSEQ multiplex PCR; TCRdb holds only in-frame clones, not every one. This sample carries around 170,000 clones, roughly 75% of them seen once, and the ten largest clones take 1%. The specimen sequenced was PBMCs. These receptors originate from a woman in her fifties or sixties in good health and CMV-seropositive.

The chain carries TRBV9 and TRBJ1-4, with 7 bases lining up with TRBD1. The CDR3 sequence is 17 residues long. CDR1 is SGDLS, CDR2 YYNGEE, per germline. The V segment lost 3 bases and the J segment 3 bases; nucleotides outside the gene matches: 11. Written as DNA, the CDR3 is TGTGCCAGCAGCGGGGGACAGACTCACAATCCTAATGAAAAACTGTTTTTT. The encoded protein is CASSGGQTHNPNEKLFF. Looking up the rest from reference TRBV9 and TRBJ1-4 gives the full variable domain: DSGVTQTPKHLITATGQRVTLRCSPRSGDLSVYWYQQSLDQGLQFLIQYYNGEERAKGNILERFSAQQFPDLHSELNLSSLELGDSALYFCASSGGQTHNPNEKLFFGSGTQLSVL.

The chain has TRBV4-3 and TRBJ1-3; D is unresolved. Germline CDR1 LGHNA, CDR2 YSLEER. The V and J ends lost 0 bases and 8 bases respectively, with 8 bases between them. CDR3 length: 13 residues. The CDR3 sequence: CASSQDFYYTIYF. In DNA form, the CDR3 reads TGCGCCAGCAGCCAAGATTTTTATTACACCATATATTTT.

V gene TRBV19 combines with J gene TRBJ2-5, with TRBD1 as a possible D gene (5 bases). The CDR3 consists of 17 residues. CDR1 is LNHDA and CDR2 is SQIVND in the germline V gene (reference sequence). The ends were cut back, 4 bases at V and 0 bases at J, with 18 bases in the middle. CDR3 region: CASSNGHLDWYQETQYF. As DNA, the CDR3 is TGTGCCAGTAGTAATGGACACTTAGATTGGTACCAAGAGACCCAGTACTTC.

The J gene is TRBJ2-7, the V gene TRBV6-5; weak D call: TRBD1 (5 bases). Trimming cost V 5 bases and J 1 base, with 9 bases left between them. The CDR3 is 13 amino acids. Germline V lookup: CDR1 MNHEY, CDR2 SVGAGI. CDR3 in DNA: TGTGCCAGCAGTCGCAGGGTTTCCTACGAGCAGTACTTC. Encoded protein: CASSRRVSYEQYF.

The rearrangement links TRBV19 to TRBJ1-6; the D gene is possibly TRBD1 (6 bases). Trimming removed 2 bases from V and 4 bases from J, with 12 bases in between. The germline CDR1 and CDR2 sequences are LNHDA and SQIVND (reference sequence). CDR3 length: 16 amino acids. The CDR3, as DNA: TGTGCCAGTAGTATAATGGGGGCTCATTATAATTCACCCCTCCACTTT. Translation gives CASSIMGAHYNSPLHF.

Regarding this clone: Germline and junction disagree at one end, which may indicate a read error. V is TRBV7-9 and J is TRBJ2-7; a weak D match, TRBD2 (6 bases). The CDR3 contains 18 residues. Per the germline V gene, CDR1 is SEHNR and CDR2 is FQNEAQ (reference sequence). CDR3: CSSSGQGGKSPLFIEQYF. The CDR3 nucleotides are TGTTCCAGCAGCGGGCAAGGAGGGAAATCACCTCTTTTTATTGAGCAGTACTTC.